This entry features one TCR beta chain sequence. The data originate from a study of blood T cell repertoires in COVID-19. Study-wide context: COVID-19 samples collected from the United States, Italy and Spain covered acute and convalescent phases. From T cells, B-cell-depleted T cells, or PBMCs came the material, which was cDNA or gDNA.

In the study's own analysis: By means of reference gene primer amplification, nucleated cell counts were estimated. TCRdb keeps only in-frame clones here, not all; method: immunoSEQ multiplex PCR. D and trimming come from the DNA, and the V and J calls and clone size come from that table. The data hold more than 95,000 clones, with less than 90% observed a single time. The CDR3 sequence is 14 residues long. Germline V gene sequence: CDR1 SGHKS, CDR2 YYEKEE (reference sequence). The ends were cut back, 2 bases at V and 5 bases at J, with 11 bases in the middle. The chain combines TRBV5-5 with TRBJ1-5; maybe TRBD1 (5 bases). What was sequenced was peripheral blood. This receptor was identified in an older man with active or convalescent COVID-19. The CDR3 sequence is CASSFQGFDQPQHF. The CDR3, as DNA: TGTGCCAGCAGCTTTCAGGGTTTTGATCAGCCCCAGCATTTT.